This entry describes one T cell receptor (beta chain). Its antigen is still unknown. Each CDR3 protein is one row after TCRdb ran MiXCR on the RT-PCR reads. The data show under 800,000 distinct CDR3 sequences, over 11% seen once. This sample is drawn from a study of response to subunit inactivated influenza vaccine. Whole-study findings and limits: The authors suggested that every seasonal influenza vaccination recruits few new T cells.

This CDR3 spans 17 amino acids. Germline lookup yields CDR1 SGHRS and CDR2 YFSETQ. With V trimmed by 4 bases and J by 3 bases, 10 bases remained unmatched. This chain joins TRBV5-1 and TRBJ2-6; 7 positions agree with TRBD2. The sample was PBMCs from blood, taken 14 to 15 days before vaccination. This TCR was sampled from a man in his fifties who received an inactivated influenza vaccine. The CDR3 reads CASSRRGGAGGANVLTF. The DNA of the CDR3 is TGCGCCAGCAGCCGGCGGGGAGGGGCCGGTGGGGCCAACGTCCTGACTTTC.